This T cell receptor beta chain was captured by sequencing in a study of CD8+ T cells in alopecia areata. Study-level information: Treated patients swallowed 5 to 10 mg of oral tofacitinib twice daily.

Extracted RNA was reverse transcribed into cDNA, the sequencing template. Assay: immunoSEQ multiplex PCR; the TCRdb copy retains only in-frame clones and omits some. The table records 200,000 or so clones, 55% to 70% of them present only once. Specified treatment: oral pan-JAK inhibitor, 5-10 mg twice daily. Sampling of alopecia areata patients yielded lesional scalp punch biopsies as well as peripheral blood. The germline V gene has CDR1 SGHTA and CDR2 FQGNSA. Trimming cost V 4 bases and J 0 bases, with 4 bases left between them. The CDR3 spans 13 residues. Study-wide points: Expanded CD8+ clones among the top 100, as well as scalp clonality, were significantly decreased by tofacitinib. Under tofacitinib, numerous expanded lesional clonotypes remained detectable in scalp and blood.

A few counts support this clone. The antigen remains unidentified. This TCR was sampled from a human donor with alopecia areata. This rearrangement joins TRBV7-2 to TRBJ1-3; no clear D. The sequencing used CD4+ T cells sorted from blood, collected at week 24, from a patient treated with tofacitinib. The CDR3: CASSYDSGNTIYF. CDR3 nucleotide sequence: TGTGCCAGCAGCTATGACTCTGGAAACACCATATATTTT.